This TCR beta chain appears in the sequencing data of a study of blood T cell repertoires in COVID-19. For the study at large: Collection of acute and convalescent COVID-19 samples took place in the United States, Italy and Spain. The analysed material was cDNA or gDNA that came from T cells, B-cell-depleted T cells, or PBMCs.

Germline values: CDR1 LNHNV, CDR2 YYDKDF (reference sequence). V gave up 5 bases and J gave up 8 bases; unmatched junction bases: 8. This CDR3 contains 13 residues. TCRdb's table, derived via immunoSEQ multiplex PCR, lists solely in-frame clones and lacks some. Among about 24,000 clones listed, around four fifths were seen once. Sequenced: peripheral blood. This chain links TRBV15 with TRBJ1-2; TRBD1 aligns across 7 bases. The source of this sequence is a woman in her sixties or seventies with COVID-19, enrolled during active disease. The CDR3: CATSARRGLGYTF. The CDR3 DNA reads as TGTGCCACCAGCGCCCGAAGGGGGCTCGGCTACACCTTC.